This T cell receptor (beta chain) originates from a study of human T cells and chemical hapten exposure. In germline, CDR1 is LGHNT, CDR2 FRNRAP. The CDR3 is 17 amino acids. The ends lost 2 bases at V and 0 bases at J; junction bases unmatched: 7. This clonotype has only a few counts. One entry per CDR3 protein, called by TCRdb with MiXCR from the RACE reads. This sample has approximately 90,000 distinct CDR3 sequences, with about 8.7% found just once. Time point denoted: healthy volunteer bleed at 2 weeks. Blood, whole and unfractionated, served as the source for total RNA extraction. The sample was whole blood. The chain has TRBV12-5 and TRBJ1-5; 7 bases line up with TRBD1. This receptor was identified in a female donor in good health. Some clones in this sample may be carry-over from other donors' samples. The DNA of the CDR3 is TGTGCTAGTGGTTTGACCCCAGGGGGTAGTAGCAATCAGCCCCAGCATTTT. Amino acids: CASGLTPGGSSNQPQHF. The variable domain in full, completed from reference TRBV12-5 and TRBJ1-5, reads DARVTQTPRHKVTEMGQEVTMRCQPILGHNTVFWYRQTMMQGLELLAYFRNRAPLDDSGMPKDRFSAEMPDATLATLKIQPSEPRDSAVYFCASGLTPGGSSNQPQHFGDGTRLSIL.